These 16 T cell receptor beta chains came from one sample sequenced in a study of OX40 agonist ivuxolimab in advanced cancers. The table came from immunoSEQ multiplex PCR; TCRdb's copy has only in-frame clones and leaves some out. The sample lists approximately 86,000 clones; around 90% were seen once. The material sequenced was CD4+ or CD8+ T cells sorted from blood, taken in a trial of the OX40 agonist ivuxolimab. The receptors were gathered from an adult with an advanced solid tumor such as melanoma, head and neck, liver or kidney cancer.

This sequence joins TRBV29-1 and TRBJ2-3, with D unresolved. CDR1 is SQVTM and CDR2 is ANQGSEA in the germline V gene. CDR3 length: 14 amino acids. V was cut by 3 bases and J by 2 bases, with 12 bases left in between. This CDR3 reads CSVDFGLFTDTQYF. CDR3 DNA: TGCAGCGTTGATTTCGGCCTGTTCACAGATACGCAGTATTTT.

The rearrangement uses TRBV6-6 and TRBJ1-2; D call uncertain. Germline-derived CDR1 and CDR2 are MNHNY and SVGAGI (reference sequence). V was pared by 8 bases and J by 2 bases, with 15 bases between. The length of the CDR3 is 14 residues. This CDR3 is CASGRSAGNYGYTF. As DNA, the CDR3 is TGTGCCAGCGGGAGGAGCGCGGGGAACTATGGCTACACCTTC.

The sample holds one count of this clone. The V gene is TRBV5-1, the J gene TRBJ2-7; D might be TRBD2 (5 bases). This CDR3 comprises 14 residues. The V end lost 1 base, the J end lost 4 bases, and 12 bases lay between the germline ends. Germline V gene data show CDR1 as SGHRS and CDR2 as YFSETQ. The CDR3, as DNA: TGCGCCAGCAGCTTGATAGGACTGAGATACGAGCAGTACTTC. It yields the protein CASSLIGLRYEQYF.

The chain joins TRBV28 to TRBJ1-1; tentative D call: TRBD1 (6 bases). The ends were cut back, 2 bases at V and 10 bases at J, with 11 bases in the middle. Germline CDR1 reads MDHEN; CDR2 reads SYDVKM. This CDR3 contains 12 residues. Written as DNA, the CDR3 is TGTGCCAGCAGTTTACTACAGGGTGGAGCTTTCTTT. It specifies CASSLLQGGAFF.

The chain carries TRBV23-1 and TRBJ2-7, with D possibly matching TRBD1 (5 bases). TRBV23-1 is reported as an ORF; its role is uncertain. The germline V and J ends were trimmed by 2 bases and 0 bases, with 14 bases remaining between them. This CDR3 is built from 16 residues. CDR3 residues: CASSQRQTASSYEQYF. The CDR3 region has the DNA TGCGCCAGCAGTCAAAGACAGACGGCCAGCTCCTACGAGCAGTACTTC.

Points on this clone: The same CDR3 arises from other DNA sequences in this sample as well. The chain has TRBV7-2 and TRBJ2-2; 8 nucleotides match TRBD2. CDR3 length equals 18 residues. V trimming: 4 bases; J trimming: 6 bases; junction bases outside the gene matches: 16. The germline V gene encodes CDR1 SGHTA and CDR2 FQGNSA. This chain's CDR3 is CASSSMVGGGLGSGELFF. CDR3 in DNA: TGTGCCAGCAGCTCTATGGTGGGTGGGGGACTAGGGTCCGGGGAGCTGTTTTTT. The full variable domain, rest sourced from reference TRBV7-2 and TRBJ2-2, is GAGVSQSPSNKVTEKGKDVELRCDPISGHTALYWYRQSLGQGLEFLIYFQGNSAPDKSGLPSDRFSAERTGGSVSTLTIQRTQQEDSAVYLCASSSMVGGGLGSGELFFGEGSRLTVL.

The J gene is TRBJ2-1, the V gene TRBV7-8; TRBD2 agrees at 11 bases. Germline assignment: CDR1 SGHVS and CDR2 FQNEAQ. Trimming took 4 bases from V and 2 from J; bases not matched to a gene: 7. The CDR3 totals 17 residues. CDR3 loop: CASSSPSTSGTYNEQFF. The CDR3, as DNA: TGTGCCAGCAGCTCCCCCTCGACTAGCGGGACCTACAATGAGCAGTTCTTC.

This rearrangement joins TRBV9 to TRBJ2-3; 14 bases are a match to TRBD2. Germline V gene lookup returns CDR1 SGDLS and CDR2 YYNGEE. The CDR3 length is 18 residues. After removal of 2 bases from V and 4 bases from J, the junction contained 9 bases not matched to a gene. CDR3 in DNA: TGTGCCAGCAGCGTCTCCTCCGGGACTAGCGGGAGTGCAGATACGCAGTATTTT. Amino acids: CASSVSSGTSGSADTQYF.

Worth noting for this clone: At one end, the junction sequence differs from germline, possibly due to a read error. The CDR3 DNA sequence: TGTGCCAGCAGGGAAGGGACAGCCAGAGAGACCCAGTACTTC. It encodes CASREGTARETQYF. V usage is TRBV2 and J usage is TRBJ2-5; 7 nucleotides match TRBD1. The germline V gene has CDR1 SNHLY and CDR2 FYNNEI. The CDR3 is 14 amino acids.

The count of this clone is one. This sequence joins TRBV7-8 and TRBJ2-1, with a possible D match to TRBD1 (7 bases). The CDR3 length is 15 residues. Trimming removed 4 bases from V and 4 bases from J, with 14 bases in between. Germline-derived CDR1 and CDR2 are SGHVS and FQNEAQ. DNA for the CDR3: TGTGCCAGCAGCTCCCGGGGGACAGAGTACAATGAGCAGTTCTTC. Translated: CASSSRGTEYNEQFF. Full variable domain (outside the CDR3, taken from reference TRBV7-8 and TRBJ2-1): GAGVSQSPRYKVAKRGQDVALRCDPISGHVSLFWYQQALGQGPEFLTYFQNEAQLDKSGLPSDRFFAERPEGSVSTLKIQRTQQEDSAVYLCASSSRGTEYNEQFFGPGTRLTVL.

J is TRBJ2-2 and V is TRBV10-2; TRBD2 might be the D (5 bases). The ends were cut back, 7 bases at V and 3 bases at J, with 9 bases in the middle. This CDR3 comprises 13 residues. Per germline, CDR1 WSHSY and CDR2 SAAADI. Here the CDR3 DNA reads TGCGCCAGCACCGGGGTCTACACCGGGGAGCTGTTTTTT. Amino acid sequence: CASTGVYTGELFF.

V gene TRBV6-6 combines with J gene TRBJ1-2, with D perhaps matching TRBD1 (6 bases). The CDR3 loop spans 14 amino acids. Germline V lookup: CDR1 MNHNY, CDR2 SVGAGI (reference sequence). The V and J ends lost 0 bases and 8 bases respectively, with 13 bases between them. This chain's CDR3 is CASSYSRSGEGYTF. CDR3 in DNA: TGTGCCAGCAGTTACTCGAGGTCAGGGGAAGGCTACACCTTC.

V is TRBV6-5 and J is TRBJ2-7, with a tentative D call TRBD1 (6 bases). The V end was cut by 6 bases, the J end by 2 bases, with 14 bases between. The CDR3 totals 14 residues. Germline values: CDR1 MNHEY, CDR2 SVGAGI. The CDR3 loop reads CASRQGISAYEQYF. Written as DNA, the CDR3 is TGTGCCAGCAGACAGGGAATCAGCGCCTACGAGCAGTACTTC.

This chain uses TRBV20-1 with TRBJ2-5, with D perhaps given as TRBD1 or TRBD2 (5 bases each). Between the trimmed V and J ends, which lost 1 base and 5 bases, there was a span of 5 bases. Germline CDR1 reads DFQATT; CDR2 reads SNEGSKA (reference sequence). CDR3 length equals 11 residues. The CDR3: CSARGGETQYF. The CDR3 DNA sequence: TGCAGTGCTAGAGGGGGGGAGACCCAGTACTTC.

This chain links TRBV7-2 with TRBJ1-2; TRBD1 agrees at 7 bases. J was trimmed by 12 bases and V by 6 bases; bases with no gene match: 16. The CDR3 has 14 amino acids. Germline V gene lookup returns CDR1 SGHTA and CDR2 FQGNSA. This chain's CDR3 is CASSQNPRDRVNTF. CDR3 sequence (DNA): TGTGCCAGCAGTCAGAACCCTCGCGACAGGGTCAACACCTTC.

This clone was seen just once. V is TRBV5-6 and J is TRBJ2-6; D may correspond to TRBD1 or TRBD2 (7 bases each). This CDR3 has 16 amino acids. Germline V lookup: CDR1 SGHDT, CDR2 YYEEEE. V was clipped by 3 bases and J by 2 bases, with 12 bases between them. This CDR3 is CASSSGGVTGANVLTF. DNA for the CDR3: TGTGCCAGCAGCTCAGGGGGGGTAACTGGGGCCAACGTCCTGACTTTC.